Each of the 14 T cell receptor beta chains below was sequenced from the same sample in a study of blood T cell repertoires in COVID-19. Measured with immunoSEQ multiplex PCR; TCRdb has only the in-frame clones, and not every one. The sample carries 100,000 to 150,000 clones, 86% recorded once. The sample taken for sequencing was peripheral blood. The receptors come from a human donor in a cohort sampled during active COVID-19.

The chain carries TRBV5-1 and TRBJ2-1; D is perhaps TRBD2 (6 bases). Trimming shortened V by 0 bases and J by 2 bases, and 9 bases separated the two germline ends. Germline CDR1 SGHRS, CDR2 YFSETQ. The CDR3 extends over 15 amino acids. The DNA of the CDR3 is TGCGCCAGCAGCTTGGACGGGAGTACCTACAATGAGCAGTTCTTC. Translation: CASSLDGSTYNEQFF.

The chain combines TRBV5-3 with TRBJ2-3, with D unclear. TRBV5-3 is an open reading frame, and its role is uncertain. This CDR3 contains 15 residues. V lost 2 bases, J lost 0 bases, and 10 bases lay in between. DNA for the CDR3: TGTGCCAGAAGCTTAACTTCCTCTAGCACAGATACGCAGTATTTT. Amino acid sequence: CARSLTSSSTDTQYF.

This sequence joins TRBV2 and TRBJ2-1; TRBD1 is a possible D gene (5 bases). V lost 4 bases and J lost 2, with 9 bases in between. This CDR3 spans 14 amino acids. Germline CDR1 and CDR2: SNHLY and FYNNEI. The chain's CDR3 is CASSVRQTYNEQFF. The CDR3 DNA sequence: TGTGCCAGCAGTGTTCGACAGACCTACAATGAGCAGTTCTTC.

The rearrangement uses TRBV2 and TRBJ2-5; perhaps TRBD1 as D (5 bases). There are 11 residues in the CDR3. Germline CDR1 and CDR2: SNHLY and FYNNEI. The germline V and J ends were trimmed by 10 bases and 8 bases, with 14 bases remaining between them. CDR3 DNA: TGTGCCAAAGGGGCACCGGGCACCCAGTACTTC. Translating gives CAKGAPGTQYF. Full variable domain (missing parts from reference TRBV2 and TRBJ2-5): EPEVTQTPSHQVTQMGQEVILRCVPISNHLYFYWYRQILGQKVEFLVSFYNNEISEKSEIFDDQFSVERPDGSNFTLKIRSTKLEDSAMYFCAKGAPGTQYFGPGTRLLVL.

The DNA of the CDR3 is TGTGCCAGCAGTAAAATCACCGGGGGACCTAGTGAGCAGTTCTTC. It encodes CASSKITGGPSEQFF. The chain employs TRBV11-2 and TRBJ2-1, with D tentatively TRBD2 (6 bases). Germline CDR1 reads SGHAT; CDR2 reads FQNNGV. The CDR3 is made up of 15 amino acids. The V end was cut by 6 bases, the J end by 9 bases, with 21 bases between.

This clone showed up just a few times. The chain recombines TRBV11-2 with TRBJ2-3; a weak D match, TRBD2 (5 bases). V was shortened by 1 base and J by 2 bases, with 10 bases between the two germline ends. Germline V gene data show CDR1 as SGHAT and CDR2 as FQNNGV. The CDR3 runs 15 residues. Written as DNA, the CDR3 is TGTGCCAGCAGCTTAGCTGGCGGGTACACAGATACGCAGTATTTT. Translation gives CASSLAGGYTDTQYF.

This clone has just one count. CDR3 in amino acids: CASSLLIPAEGSPLHF. CDR3 sequence (DNA): TGTGCCAGCAGTTTATTGATTCCGGCAGAGGGTTCACCCCTCCACTTT. The chain is built from TRBV27 and TRBJ1-6; no firm D call. The CDR3 totals 16 residues. Looked up from germline, CDR1 is MNHEY and CDR2 is SMNVEV (reference sequence). Trimming pared 1 base from V and 9 bases from J, leaving 16 bases between.

The V call is TRBV21-1, the J call TRBJ2-2; the table's TRBD1 call for D was not verified on the DNA. TRBV21-1 is a known pseudogene. The CDR3 has 19 residues. Written as DNA, the CDR3 is TGTGCCAGCAGCCGCCGGGACAGGGGGCCATCGGGAGCGTACCGGGAGCTGTTTTTT. Protein: CASSRRDRGPSGAYRELFF.

This chain joins TRBV28 and TRBJ1-5; tentative D call: TRBD1 (6 bases). Trimming removed 4 bases at V and 6 bases at J, with 13 bases between. Germline V lookup: CDR1 MDHEN, CDR2 SYDVKM. The CDR3 loop spans 14 amino acids. CDR3 sequence (DNA): TGTGCCAGCAGTTACAGGGCAAGGATTCAGCCCCAGCATTTT. It translates to CASSYRARIQPQHF.

V is TRBV6-1 and J is TRBJ2-3; no reliable D call. The V end lost 2 bases, the J end lost 1 base, and 10 bases lay between the germline ends. The CDR3 sequence is 15 residues long. Germline CDR1 is MNHNS and CDR2 is SASEGT. The DNA for the CDR3 is TGTGCCAGCAGTGAATATAGGCAGGGCACAGATACGCAGTATTTT. Protein: CASSEYRQGTDTQYF.

This clone has just a few counts. J is TRBJ1-1 and V is TRBV28; D is uncertain. V dropped 6 bases and J dropped 11 bases, with 16 bases sitting between them. The CDR3 length is 12 residues. CDR1 and CDR2 from the germline V gene are MDHEN and SYDVKM. The CDR3 coding sequence is TGTGCCAGCAGCCTACCTCAAAGTAAGGCTTTCTTT. This gives the protein CASSLPQSKAFF. Supplemented by reference TRBV28 and TRBJ1-1, the full variable domain reads DVKVTQSSRYLVKRTGEKVFLECVQDMDHENMFWYRQDPGLGLRLIYFSYDVKMKEKGDIPEGYSVSREKKERFSLILESASTNQTSMYLCASSLPQSKAFFGQGTRLTVV.

The chain carries TRBV6-2 or TRBV6-3 and TRBJ2-1; D perhaps matches TRBD1 (5 bases). The germline V and J ends were trimmed by 0 bases and 7 bases, with 13 bases remaining between them. The germline CDR1 and CDR2 sequences are MNHEY and SVGEGT. The CDR3 loop spans 15 amino acids. CDR3 in DNA: TGTGCCAGCAGTTACTCGACGCAGGGATTTAATGAGCAGTTCTTC. It translates to CASSYSTQGFNEQFF.

This chain joins TRBV19 and TRBJ2-5, with TRBD1 identical over 8 bases. The germline V gene encodes CDR1 LNHDA and CDR2 SQIVND (reference sequence). Unmatched junction bases numbered 4, after V lost 7 bases and J lost 3 bases. The CDR3 length is 13 residues. CDR3 bases: TGTGCCAGTACCCCGACAGGGGAAGAGACCCAGTACTTC. It encodes CASTPTGEETQYF.

V and J are TRBV14 and TRBJ2-7; a possible D gene is TRBD2 (5 bases). The CDR3 consists of 14 residues. V was pared by 1 base and J by 5 bases, with 12 bases between. The germline V gene encodes CDR1 SGHDN and CDR2 FVKESK. CDR3 DNA sequence: TGTGCCAGCAGCCAAGGGCTCGCTAGCAACGAGCAGTACTTC. It is translated as CASSQGLASNEQYF. Variable domain in full (rest from reference TRBV14 and TRBJ2-7): EAGVTQFPSHSVIEKGQTVTLRCDPISGHDNLYWYRRVMGKEIKFLLHFVKESKQDESGMPNNRFLAERTGGTYSTLKVQPAELEDSGVYFCASSQGLASNEQYFGPGTRLTVT.